These 18 T cell receptor beta chains came from one sample sequenced in a study of CD8+ T cells in alopecia areata. cDNA reverse transcribed from extracted RNA served as the sequencing template. Method: immunoSEQ multiplex PCR; TCRdb's copy keeps in-frame clones and lacks some. The sample holds hundreds of thousands of clones, about 68% seen once. This specimen was CD4+ T cells sorted from blood, taken at week 0. These receptors all come from a human donor with alopecia areata.

This clone was recorded a few times. The V call is TRBV29-1, the J call TRBJ2-3; D is unclear. Trimming removed 3 bases at V and 1 base at J, with 8 bases between. Germline V lookup: CDR1 SQVTM, CDR2 ANQGSEA. CDR3 length: 13 amino acids. CDR3 nucleotide sequence: TGCAGCGTTGAGATCCAGGGCACAGATACGCAGTATTTT. Protein product: CSVEIQGTDTQYF.

The chain joins TRBV29-1 to TRBJ2-7; D call uncertain. The V end was cut by 4 bases, the J end by 0 bases, with 7 bases between. The length of the CDR3 is 12 residues. CDR1 is SQVTM, CDR2 ANQGSEA, per germline. CDR3 in DNA: TGCAGCGTTGGCGGTTACTCCTACGAGCAGTACTTC. Its protein is CSVGGYSYEQYF.

This clone was detected only a few times. The chain links TRBV13 to TRBJ2-7; weak D call: TRBD1 (5 bases). Germline lookup yields CDR1 PRHDT and CDR2 FYEKMQ (reference sequence). The CDR3 contains 17 residues. V was shortened by 0 bases and J by 3 bases, with 18 bases between the two germline ends. CDR3 loop: CASSLGGAGNSFYEQYF. Written as DNA, the CDR3 is TGTGCCAGCAGCTTAGGCGGTGCAGGGAACAGCTTCTACGAGCAGTACTTC.

The V gene is TRBV30, the J gene TRBJ1-1; D remains unclear. Germline CDR1 is GTSNPN and CDR2 is SVGIG (reference sequence). This CDR3 has 13 amino acids. Trimming cost V 5 bases and J 1 base, with 11 bases left between them. Here the CDR3 reads CAWDPQPNTEAFF. DNA of the CDR3: TGTGCCTGGGATCCTCAGCCGAACACTGAAGCTTTCTTT.

Of note for this clone: The identical CDR3 is also encoded by other nucleotide sequences in the sample. This chain links TRBV29-1 with TRBJ2-7; D unresolved. Germline V gene sequence: CDR1 SQVTM, CDR2 ANQGSEA. The length of the CDR3 is 12 residues. Trimming shortened V by 5 bases and J by 2 bases, and 10 bases separated the two germline ends. CDR3 loop: CSVTDGTYEQYF. In DNA form, the CDR3 reads TGCAGCGTTACGGACGGAACCTACGAGCAGTACTTC.

This clone was detected only a few times. V is TRBV18 and J is TRBJ2-7; 8 nucleotides align to TRBD2. CDR1 is KGHSH, CDR2 LQKENI, per germline. J lost 3 bases, V lost 3 bases, and 4 bases had no gene match. This CDR3 is built from 14 residues. The CDR3 sequence: CASSPLSGSYEQYF. The CDR3 DNA is TGTGCCAGCTCACCTCTAAGCGGGAGCTACGAGCAGTACTTC. The variable domain in full, completed from reference TRBV18 and TRBJ2-7, reads NAGVMQNPRHLVRRRGQEARLRCSPMKGHSHVYWYRQLPEEGLKFMVYLQKENIIDESGMPKERFSAEFPKEGPSILRIQQVVRGDSAAYFCASSPLSGSYEQYFGPGTRLTVT.

The rearrangement uses TRBV30 and TRBJ2-5; D remains ambiguous. Trimming removed 1 base from V and 7 bases from J, with 16 bases in between. The germline V gene encodes CDR1 GTSNPN and CDR2 SVGIG (reference sequence). The CDR3 has 14 residues. The CDR3 nucleotides read TGTGCCTGGAGTGGAACTGGCACATTCACGACCCAGTACTTC. The encoded protein is CAWSGTGTFTTQYF.

This chain uses TRBV11-2 with TRBJ1-5, with D unresolved. Germline assignment: CDR1 SGHAT and CDR2 FQNNGV. With 5 bases removed from V and 5 bases from J, the gap between germline ends came to 4 bases. The CDR3 has 11 amino acids. CDR3 in DNA: TGTGCCAGCAGCCCTGATCAGCCCCAGCATTTT. Translated: CASSPDQPQHF.

This clone was seen a few times. The rearrangement uses TRBV5-1 and TRBJ1-2, with 7 nucleotides matching TRBD1. Germline V gene lookup returns CDR1 SGHRS and CDR2 YFSETQ. J was trimmed by 2 bases and V by 4 bases; bases with no gene match: 11. The CDR3 extends over 16 amino acids. This CDR3 is CASSTHPGQTNYGYTF. The DNA of the CDR3 is TGCGCCAGCAGCACCCACCCGGGACAGACCAACTATGGCTACACCTTC.

The CDR3 sequence: CSARPLEAQYF. The CDR3 coding sequence is TGCAGTGCTAGACCCCTGGAGGCCCAGTACTTC. The chain is built from TRBV20-1 and TRBJ2-5, with D possibly being TRBD2 (5 bases). The CDR3 covers 11 residues. Looked up from germline, CDR1 is DFQATT and CDR2 is SNEGSKA (reference sequence). The germline V and J ends were trimmed by 2 bases and 9 bases, with 10 bases remaining between them.

The gene calls are TRBV29-1 and TRBJ2-1, with D uncertain. Germline V gives CDR1 SQVTM, CDR2 ANQGSEA. Trimming shortened V by 6 bases and J by 3 bases, and 15 bases separated the two germline ends. The CDR3 is 14 amino acids. The CDR3 DNA is TGCAGCGTGAAAACCGGACCGAACTACAATGAGCAGTTCTTC. Translation: CSVKTGPNYNEQFF.

This clone came up a few times. The chain is built from TRBV5-4 and TRBJ2-2; 7 bases map to TRBD1. This CDR3 contains 16 residues. Germline V CDR1 and CDR2: SGHNT, YYREEE (reference sequence). Trimming cost V 3 bases and J 0 bases; bases outside gene matches: 5. The DNA of the CDR3 is TGTGCCAGCAGCTCCAGAGGGACAGCGAACACCGGGGAGCTGTTTTTT. This translates into CASSSRGTANTGELFF. The full variable domain, completed using reference TRBV5-4 and TRBJ2-2, is ETGVTQSPTHLIKTRGQQVTLRCSSQSGHNTVSWYQQALGQGPQFIFQYYREEENGRGNFPPRFSGLQFPNYSSELNVNALELDDSALYLCASSSRGTANTGELFFGEGSRLTVL.

DNA of the CDR3: TGTGCCAGCAGTTTCCGGGCCGAAGAGACCCAGTACTTC. This codes for CASSFRAEETQYF. The chain is built from TRBV27 and TRBJ2-5; D remains unclear. Trimming took 3 bases from V and 3 from J, leaving 8 bases between them. The CDR3 length is 13 residues. Germline CDR1 is MNHEY and CDR2 is SMNVEV (reference sequence).

The genes are TRBV7-9 and TRBJ1-2; no firm D call. The CDR3 is made up of 10 amino acids. Trimming took off 4 bases at V and 4 bases at J, with 1 base between the two ends. The germline V gene encodes CDR1 SEHNR and CDR2 FQNEAQ (reference sequence). CDR3 protein: CASSSYGYTF. The CDR3 DNA sequence: TGTGCCAGCAGCTCCTATGGCTACACCTTC.

V is TRBV7-6 and J is TRBJ1-4; TRBD1 might be the D (5 bases). Germline V gives CDR1 SGHVS, CDR2 FNYEAQ. Trimming shortened V by 2 bases and J by 7 bases, and 17 bases separated the two germline ends. The CDR3 has 16 residues. In DNA, the CDR3 is TGTGCCAGCAGCTTACCGGCGAGGGGAGGGACTGAAAAACTGTTTTTT. Translated: CASSLPARGGTEKLFF.

The chain employs TRBV4-3 and TRBJ1-1, with D perhaps TRBD1 (5 bases). V was trimmed by 1 base and J by 8 bases, leaving 11 bases between them. The V gene's germline CDR1 is LGHNA and CDR2 YSLEER. The CDR3 is 13 amino acids. CDR3 sequence: CASSQAQGQEAFF. CDR3 bases: TGCGCCAGCAGCCAAGCCCAGGGCCAGGAAGCTTTCTTT.

The V and J genes are TRBV10-3 and TRBJ2-5; D not resolved. The CDR3 runs 15 residues. CDR1 is ENHRY, CDR2 SYGVKD, per germline. The V end was cut by 3 bases, the J end by 1 base, with 12 bases between. The CDR3 sequence is CAISDPRTLQETQYF. CDR3 sequence (DNA): TGTGCCATCAGTGACCCAAGGACGCTCCAAGAGACCCAGTACTTC.

This clone came up a few times. The rearrangement uses TRBV5-1 and TRBJ1-2, with unresolved D. CDR1 is SGHRS, CDR2 YFSETQ, per germline. This CDR3 comprises 14 residues. V was shortened by 4 bases and J by 0 bases, with 10 bases between the two germline ends. CDR3 in amino acids: CASSPDPANYGYTF. As DNA, the CDR3 is TGCGCCAGCAGCCCCGACCCGGCTAACTATGGCTACACCTTC. The whole variable domain, filled in from reference TRBV5-1 and TRBJ1-2, reads KAGVTQTPRYLIKTRGQQVTLSCSPISGHRSVSWYQQTPGQGLQFLFEYFSETQRNKGNFPGRFSGRQFSNSRSEMNVSTLELGDSALYLCASSPDPANYGYTFGSGTRLTVV.